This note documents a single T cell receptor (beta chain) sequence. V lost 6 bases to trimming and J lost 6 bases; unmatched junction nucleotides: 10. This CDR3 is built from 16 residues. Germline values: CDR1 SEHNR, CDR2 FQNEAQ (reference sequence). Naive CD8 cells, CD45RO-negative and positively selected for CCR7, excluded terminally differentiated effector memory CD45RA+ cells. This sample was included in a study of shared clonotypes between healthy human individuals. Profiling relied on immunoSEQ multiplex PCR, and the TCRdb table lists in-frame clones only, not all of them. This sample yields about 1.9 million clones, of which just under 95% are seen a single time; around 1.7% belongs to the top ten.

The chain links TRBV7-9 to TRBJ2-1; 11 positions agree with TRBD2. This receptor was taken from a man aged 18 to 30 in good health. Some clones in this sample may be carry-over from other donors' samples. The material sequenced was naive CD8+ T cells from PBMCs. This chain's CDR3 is CASSQSSGRTGNEQFF. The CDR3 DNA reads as TGTGCCAGCAGTCAGTCTAGCGGGAGGACTGGCAATGAGCAGTTCTTC.